Listed here are 12 T cell receptor beta chains from one sample, sequenced in a study of blood T cell repertoires in COVID-19 (dated by TCRdb to 2019 to 2021). Libraries came from the immunoSEQ multiplex PCR assay. Imported from immuneACCESS, the table was reduced by TCRdb to in-frame sequences with V and J called. These copies leave out some clones; in studies compared against another copy, an unresolved V gene accounts for under half, and the cause of the remainder is not known. This sample holds more than 150,000 clones; roughly four fifths were observed only once. The top ten hold over 13% of the sample. The source material was peripheral blood. These receptors were collected from a man between 25 and 39 years old with active or convalescent COVID-19.

The chain is built from TRBV7-2 and TRBJ1-5; D possibly corresponds to TRBD1 (6 bases). The CDR3 loop spans 17 amino acids. Deletions cut 1 base from V and 0 bases from J, with 13 bases between. Germline V gene lookup returns CDR1 SGHTA and CDR2 FQGNSA. CDR3 protein: CASSLGGPAHSNQPQHF. In nucleotides, the CDR3 is TGTGCCAGCAGCTTAGGGGGGCCAGCGCATAGCAATCAGCCCCAGCATTTT.

CDR3 coding DNA: TGTGCCAGTAGCACGCAGGTGAACACTGAAGCTTTCTTT. It translates to CASSTQVNTEAFF. The rearrangement links TRBV19 to TRBJ1-1; D is unclear. Trimming removed 6 bases from V and 0 bases from J, with 8 bases in between. The CDR3 extends over 13 amino acids. In germline, CDR1 is LNHDA, CDR2 SQIVND (reference sequence).

This chain links TRBV6-6 with TRBJ1-6, with D perhaps matching TRBD1 (6 bases). Trimming left V 6 bases short and J 12 bases short, with 21 bases between. Germline V gene data show CDR1 as MNHNY and CDR2 as SVGAGI (reference sequence). This CDR3 is built from 15 residues. The CDR3 spells CASSPPRGPIQPLHF. The CDR3 nucleotides are TGTGCCAGCAGCCCACCCAGGGGACCTATTCAACCCCTCCACTTT.

Only one count was recorded for this clone. J is TRBJ2-3 and V is TRBV7-3, with D tentatively TRBD2 (7 bases). Germline V gene sequence: CDR1 SGHTA, CDR2 FQGTGA. V shed 7 bases and J shed 2 bases, with 19 bases lying between them. This CDR3 is built from 16 residues. CDR3 in amino acids: CASNPGAGVPTDTQYF. The CDR3, as DNA: TGTGCCAGCAACCCGGGGGCGGGGGTTCCCACAGATACGCAGTATTTT.

The V call is TRBV27, the J call TRBJ1-5; D gene ambiguous. The CDR3 runs 13 residues. CDR1 is MNHEY and CDR2 is SMNVEV in the germline V gene (reference sequence). V was cut by 5 bases and J by 1 base, with 6 bases left in between. In DNA form, the CDR3 reads TGTGCCAGCAGTCAACAGAGCAATCAGCCCCAGCATTTT. Its translation: CASSQQSNQPQHF.

J is TRBJ1-4 and V is TRBV7-2, with D hard to call. In germline, CDR1 is SGHTA, CDR2 FQGNSA. V was cut by 1 base and J by 5 bases, with 11 bases left in between. The CDR3 runs 15 residues. The CDR3 sequence is CASSLESRGNEKLFF. CDR3 DNA: TGTGCCAGCAGCTTAGAGTCCAGAGGAAATGAAAAACTGTTTTTT.

This clone appeared once. The J gene is TRBJ1-5, the V gene TRBV7-9, with 11 bases aligning to TRBD1. This CDR3 spans 16 amino acids. Germline loops: CDR1 SEHNR, CDR2 FQNEAQ (reference sequence). The trim removed 4 bases at V and 11 bases at J, leaving 13 bases unmatched. This CDR3 reads CASSSSGQGASTTQHF. The CDR3 bases are TGTGCCAGCAGCTCTAGCGGACAGGGGGCCTCCACGACCCAGCATTTT.

This clone was seen a single time. J is TRBJ2-7 and V is TRBV12-5; weak D call: TRBD1 (5 bases). CDR1 is LGHNT, CDR2 FRNRAP, per germline. The CDR3 is 11 residues long. V was clipped by 4 bases and J by 7 bases, with 8 bases between them. The CDR3 protein is CASGSGQEQYF. The CDR3 DNA reads TGTGCTAGTGGTTCAGGGCAAGAGCAGTACTTC.

The rearrangement links TRBV10-1 to TRBJ1-3, with D maybe TRBD1 (6 bases). The CDR3 is 13 amino acids. The germline gives CDR1 WNHNN, CDR2 SYGVQD (reference sequence). Trimming removed 6 bases at V and 4 bases at J, with 10 bases between. The CDR3 here is CASSTGIGNTIYF. CDR3 bases: TGCGCCAGCAGCACAGGGATCGGAAACACCATATATTTT.

The gene calls are TRBV6-1 and TRBJ2-3; 9 positions match TRBD2. Germline V CDR1 and CDR2: MNHNS, SASEGT. Trimming removed 1 base from V and 0 bases from J; junction bases left unmatched: 11. The CDR3 sequence is 19 residues long. CDR3 amino acids: CASSEGGGGVFLSTDTQYF. The CDR3, as DNA: TGTGCCAGCAGTGAAGGAGGCGGGGGGGTGTTCCTTAGCACAGATACGCAGTATTTT.

The chain recombines TRBV27 with TRBJ1-1; D may be TRBD1 (6 bases). The germline CDR1 and CDR2 sequences are MNHEY and SMNVEV (reference sequence). Trimming removed 6 bases from V and 11 bases from J, with 19 bases in between. This CDR3 region has 13 residues. The CDR3 nucleotides read TGTGCCAGCAGCGGCGGGGGGGCGGCGGGTGCTTTCTTT. Amino acids: CASSGGGAAGAFF.

CDR3 region: CASSADRVAHEQYF. CDR3 DNA sequence: TGTGCCAGCAGTGCAGACAGGGTAGCCCACGAGCAGTACTTC. The J gene is TRBJ2-7, the V gene TRBV27; 7 nucleotides match TRBD1. This CDR3 has 14 residues. In germline, CDR1 is MNHEY, CDR2 SMNVEV (reference sequence). V shed 5 bases and J 5 bases; nucleotides not matched to a gene: 9.